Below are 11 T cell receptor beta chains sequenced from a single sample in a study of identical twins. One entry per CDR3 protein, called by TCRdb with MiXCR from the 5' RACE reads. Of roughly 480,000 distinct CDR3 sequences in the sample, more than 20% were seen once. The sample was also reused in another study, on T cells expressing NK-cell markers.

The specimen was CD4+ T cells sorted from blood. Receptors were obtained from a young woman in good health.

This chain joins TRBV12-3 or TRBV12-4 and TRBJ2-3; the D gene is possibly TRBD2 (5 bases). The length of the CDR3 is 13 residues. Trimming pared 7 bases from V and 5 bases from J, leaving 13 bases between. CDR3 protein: CASNLEAGDTQYF. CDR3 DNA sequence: TGTGCCAGCAACCTGGAGGCGGGAGATACGCAGTATTTT.

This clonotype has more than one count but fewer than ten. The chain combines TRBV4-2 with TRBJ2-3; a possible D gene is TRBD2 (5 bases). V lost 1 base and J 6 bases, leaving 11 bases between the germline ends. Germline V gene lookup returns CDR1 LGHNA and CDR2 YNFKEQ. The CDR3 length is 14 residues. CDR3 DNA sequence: TGTGCCAGCAGCCAAGGCTCCCCGGGGGATACGCAGTATTTT. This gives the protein CASSQGSPGDTQYF.

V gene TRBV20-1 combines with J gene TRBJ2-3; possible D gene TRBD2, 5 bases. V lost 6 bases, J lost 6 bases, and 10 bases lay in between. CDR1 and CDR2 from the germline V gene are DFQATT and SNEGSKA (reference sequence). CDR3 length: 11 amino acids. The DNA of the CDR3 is TGCAGTGCGAGGGAGAGGGATACGCAGTATTTT. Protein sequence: CSARERDTQYF.

The CDR3 bases are TGCAGTGCTAGCAAACTAGCGGGAGGAACAGATACGCAGTATTTT. Encoded protein: CSASKLAGGTDTQYF. This rearrangement joins TRBV20-1 to TRBJ2-3; 12 bases agree with TRBD2. Germline CDR1 DFQATT, CDR2 SNEGSKA (reference sequence). This CDR3 spans 15 amino acids. V trimming: 3 bases; J trimming: 3 bases; junction bases outside the gene matches: 4.

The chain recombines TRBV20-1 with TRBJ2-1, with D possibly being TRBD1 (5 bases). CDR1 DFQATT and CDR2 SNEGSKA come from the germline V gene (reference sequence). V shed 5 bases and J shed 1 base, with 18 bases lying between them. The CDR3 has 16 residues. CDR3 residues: CSASEGALLSYNEQFF. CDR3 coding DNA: TGCAGTGCTTCGGAAGGGGCCCTTCTTTCCTACAATGAGCAGTTCTTC.

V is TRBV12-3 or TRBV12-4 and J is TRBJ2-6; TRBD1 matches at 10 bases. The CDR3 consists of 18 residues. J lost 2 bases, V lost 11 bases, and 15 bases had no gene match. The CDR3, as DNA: TGTGCCTTCAGAGGAGACAGGGGGCGCACCCCTGGGGCCAACGTCCTGACTTTC. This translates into CAFRGDRGRTPGANVLTF.

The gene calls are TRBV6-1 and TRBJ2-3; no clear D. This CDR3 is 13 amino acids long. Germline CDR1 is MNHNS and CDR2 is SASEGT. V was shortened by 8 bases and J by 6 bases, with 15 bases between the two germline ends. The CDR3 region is CASRSFPLDTQYF. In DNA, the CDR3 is TGTGCCAGCCGGTCATTCCCTCTGGATACGCAGTATTTT.

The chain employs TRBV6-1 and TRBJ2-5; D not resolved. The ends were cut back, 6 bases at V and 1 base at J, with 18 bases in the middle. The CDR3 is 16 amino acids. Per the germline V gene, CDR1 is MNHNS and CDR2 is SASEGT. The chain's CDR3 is CASSRTSGPSQETQYF. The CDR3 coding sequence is TGTGCCAGCAGCCGAACCTCCGGACCGAGCCAAGAGACCCAGTACTTC.

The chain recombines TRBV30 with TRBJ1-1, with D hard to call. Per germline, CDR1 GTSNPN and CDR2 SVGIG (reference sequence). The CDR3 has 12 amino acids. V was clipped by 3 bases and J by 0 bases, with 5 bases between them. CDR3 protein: CAWRGMNTEAFF. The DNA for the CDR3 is TGTGCCTGGAGAGGCATGAACACTGAAGCTTTCTTT. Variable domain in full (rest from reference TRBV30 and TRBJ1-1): SQTIHQWPATLVQPVGSPLSLECTVEGTSNPNLYWYRQAAGRGLQLLFYSVGIGQISSEVPQNLSASRPQDRQFILSSKKLLLSDSGFYLCAWRGMNTEAFFGQGTRLTVV.

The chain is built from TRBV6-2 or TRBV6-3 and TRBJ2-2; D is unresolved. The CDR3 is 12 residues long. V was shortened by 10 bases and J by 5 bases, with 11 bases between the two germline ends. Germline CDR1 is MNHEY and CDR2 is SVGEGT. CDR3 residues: CATTSGTGELFF. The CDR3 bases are TGTGCCACTACTTCCGGGACCGGGGAGCTGTTTTTT.

This CDR3 reads CASSHLDQPQHF. CDR3 in DNA: TGTGCCAGCAGCCACCTAGATCAGCCCCAGCATTTT. The V gene is TRBV3-1, the J gene TRBJ1-5; D is undetermined. CDR3 length: 12 amino acids. Trimming removed 3 bases at V and 5 bases at J, with 5 bases between. The germline CDR1 and CDR2 sequences are LGHDT and YNNKEL (reference sequence).